The sequence of this T cell receptor (beta chain) was determined in a study of cytomegalovirus exposure and HLA in healthy donors. CDR3 length equals 16 residues. Germline V gene data show CDR1 as MDHEN and CDR2 as SYDVKM. Trimming took 6 bases from V and 7 from J; bases not matched to a gene: 16. Amplification used 60 Vbeta primers and 13 Jbeta primers. Assay: immunoSEQ multiplex PCR; the TCRdb copy retains only in-frame clones and omits some. The table shows 100,000 to 150,000 clones, with about 73% occurring only once. The sequencing input was PBMCs. The sequence was collected from a woman in her forties in good health and CMV-seronegative. V gene TRBV28 combines with J gene TRBJ2-7; TRBD2 agrees at 9 bases. The CDR3 protein is CASRPLPASGIREQYF. CDR3 DNA: TGTGCCAGCAGACCCCTCCCAGCTAGCGGGATACGTGAGCAGTACTTC.